Listed here are 5 T cell receptor beta chains from one sample, sequenced in a study of blood T cells in healthy people across ages. Together with a sample-barcoded 5' primer, a J-beta primer mix was included in a second PCR lasting about 6 to 11 cycles. In TCRdb, the 5' RACE reads were re-called with MiXCR into one record per CDR3 protein. This table has about 1,500,000 distinct CDR3 sequences, approximately 28% appearing once. The sequenced sample consisted of blood. Receptors were obtained from a woman in her 30s in good health.

The V gene is TRBV7-2, the J gene TRBJ2-5; 7 bases are shared with TRBD1. Germline CDR1 reads SGHTA; CDR2 reads FQGNSA. This CDR3 spans 16 amino acids. J was trimmed by 0 bases and V by 5 bases; bases with no gene match: 9. The CDR3 sequence is CASSQLPGQNQETQYF. The CDR3 DNA reads TGTGCCAGCAGCCAACTACCGGGACAGAACCAAGAGACCCAGTACTTC.

This clonotype was seen only a few times. The genes are TRBV27 and TRBJ1-2, with 9 nucleotides matching TRBD1. Trimming cost V 5 bases and J 8 bases; bases outside gene matches: 9. Germline V gene sequence: CDR1 MNHEY, CDR2 SMNVEV (reference sequence). The CDR3 is made up of 14 amino acids. CDR3 region: CASSSRQGGRGYTF. The CDR3, as DNA: TGTGCCAGCAGTAGTCGACAGGGGGGGAGAGGCTACACCTTC.

This clonotype was counted only a few times. The rearrangement uses TRBV27 and TRBJ1-2; D call uncertain. The CDR3 is 12 amino acids. Germline CDR1 is MNHEY and CDR2 is SMNVEV (reference sequence). The V end was cut by 6 bases, the J end by 10 bases, with 15 bases between. CDR3 region: CASRYVGGPYTF. The CDR3 region has the DNA TGTGCCAGCAGATACGTTGGTGGGCCCTACACCTTC.

The V and J genes are TRBV5-1 and TRBJ1-4; 7 positions agree with TRBD1. The CDR3 sequence is 15 residues long. The V gene's germline CDR1 is SGHRS and CDR2 YFSETQ. J lost 2 bases, V lost 3 bases, and 4 bases had no gene match. CDR3 region: CASSSQGSTNEKLFF. The DNA of the CDR3 is TGCGCCAGCAGCTCACAGGGGAGTACTAATGAAAAACTGTTTTTT.

V and J are TRBV2 and TRBJ2-3, with D tentatively TRBD2 (6 bases). The germline gives CDR1 SNHLY, CDR2 FYNNEI. Trimming took 7 bases from V and 2 from J, leaving 16 bases between them. This CDR3 comprises 15 residues. The CDR3 nucleotides read TGTGCCAGCAAGGAGGGTAGCGGTCCCACAGATACGCAGTATTTT. It specifies CASKEGSGPTDTQYF.